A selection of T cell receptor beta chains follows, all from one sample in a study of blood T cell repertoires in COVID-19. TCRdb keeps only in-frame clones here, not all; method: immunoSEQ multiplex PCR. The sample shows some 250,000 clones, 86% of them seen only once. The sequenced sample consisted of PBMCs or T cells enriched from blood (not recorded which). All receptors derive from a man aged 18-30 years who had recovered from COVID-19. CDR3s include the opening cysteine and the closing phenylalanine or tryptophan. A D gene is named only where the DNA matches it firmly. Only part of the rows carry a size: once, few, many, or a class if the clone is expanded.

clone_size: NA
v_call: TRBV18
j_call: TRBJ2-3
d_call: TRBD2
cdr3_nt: TGTGCCAGCTCACCACCCGGACTAGCGGGACCAGATACGCAGTATTTT
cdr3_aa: CASSPPGLAGPDTQYF

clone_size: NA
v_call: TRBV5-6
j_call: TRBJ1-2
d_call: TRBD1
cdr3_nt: TGTGCCAGCAGCTTCCCAGGGGGCTATGGCTACACCTTC
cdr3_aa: CASSFPGGYGYTF

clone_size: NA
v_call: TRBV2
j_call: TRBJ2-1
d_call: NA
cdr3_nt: TGTGCCAGCAGTGCAGAGACAGCGTCTAGCTCCTACAATGAGCAGTTCTTC
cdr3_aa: CASSAETASSSYNEQFF

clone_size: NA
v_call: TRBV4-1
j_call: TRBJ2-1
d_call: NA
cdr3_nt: TGCGCCAGCAGAACCCTCGGAGGCTCCTACAATGAGCAGTTCTTC
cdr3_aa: CASRTLGGSYNEQFF

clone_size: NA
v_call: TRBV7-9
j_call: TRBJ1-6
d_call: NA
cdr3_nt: TGTGCCAGCAGCTTAGATTCGCCCGAGGTGGGTTCACCCCTCCACTTT
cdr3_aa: CASSLDSPEVGSPLHF

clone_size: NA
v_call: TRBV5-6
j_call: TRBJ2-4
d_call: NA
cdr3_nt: TGTGCCAGCAGCTTAGAAACCGGGGTGGATCTGCCCAAAAACATTCAGTACTTC
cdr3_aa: CASSLETGVDLPKNIQYF

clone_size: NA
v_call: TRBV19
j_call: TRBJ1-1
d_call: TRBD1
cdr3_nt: TGTGCCAGTAGCCTTCCAGGGGGTGAAGCTTTCTTT
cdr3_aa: CASSLPGGEAFF

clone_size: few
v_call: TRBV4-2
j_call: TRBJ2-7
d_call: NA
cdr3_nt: TGTGCCAGCAGCCAAGTACGGTCGAGCTCCTACGAGCAGTACTTC
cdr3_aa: CASSQVRSSSYEQYF

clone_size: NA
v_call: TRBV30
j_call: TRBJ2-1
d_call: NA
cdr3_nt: TGTGCCACTGATTCCTACAATGAGCAGTTCTTC
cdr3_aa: CATDSYNEQFF

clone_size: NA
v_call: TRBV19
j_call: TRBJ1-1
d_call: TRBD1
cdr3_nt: TGTGCCAGTCGCGCTCAGGGGGACACTGAAGCTTTCTTT
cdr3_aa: CASRAQGDTEAFF

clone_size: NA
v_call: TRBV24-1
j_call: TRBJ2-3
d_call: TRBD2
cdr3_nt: TGTGCCACCAGTGATTTGTCTAGCGGGAGAAGGGCAGATACGCAGTATTTT
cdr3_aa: CATSDLSSGRRADTQYF

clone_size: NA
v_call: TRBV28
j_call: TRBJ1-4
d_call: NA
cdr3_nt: TGTGCCAGCAGTTGGACGGGGAGAACAACTAATGAAAAACTGTTTTTT
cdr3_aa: CASSWTGRTTNEKLFF

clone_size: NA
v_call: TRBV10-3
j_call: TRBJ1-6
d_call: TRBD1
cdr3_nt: TGTGCCATCAGTACGGGACAGTATAATTCACCCCTCCACTTT
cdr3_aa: CAISTGQYNSPLHF

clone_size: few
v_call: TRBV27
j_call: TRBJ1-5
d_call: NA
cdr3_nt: TGTGCCAGCAGTTTCCAATCAACCGGGACAAATAGCAATCAGCCCCAGCATTTT
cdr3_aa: CASSFQSTGTNSNQPQHF

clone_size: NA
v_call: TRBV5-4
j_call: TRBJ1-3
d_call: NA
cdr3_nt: TGTGCCAGCAGCTTCGGAGGGGTCGGGAACACCATATATTTT
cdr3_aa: CASSFGGVGNTIYF

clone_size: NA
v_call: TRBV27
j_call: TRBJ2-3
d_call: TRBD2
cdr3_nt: TGTGCCAGCAGTAATAGCGGGAGCACAGATACGCAGTATTTT
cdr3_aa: CASSNSGSTDTQYF

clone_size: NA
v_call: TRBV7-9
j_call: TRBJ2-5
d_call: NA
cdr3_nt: TGTGCCAGCAGTTACAGGGTCCGAGAGACCCAGTACTTC
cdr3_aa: CASSYRVRETQYF

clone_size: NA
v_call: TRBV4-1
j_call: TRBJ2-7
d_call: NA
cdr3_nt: TGCGCCAGCAGCCCCCGCGGTTCAAACGAGCAGTACTTC
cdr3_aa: CASSPRGSNEQYF

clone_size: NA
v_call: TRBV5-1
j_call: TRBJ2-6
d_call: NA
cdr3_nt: TGCGCCAGCAGCTTGGGTGGGGGCGCTGGGGCCAACGTCCTGACTTTC
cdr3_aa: CASSLGGGAGANVLTF

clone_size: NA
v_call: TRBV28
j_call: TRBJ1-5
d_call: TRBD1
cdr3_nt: TGTGCCAGCAGTCCCCTCACCGAGGGGGCAGATCAGCCCCAGCATTTT
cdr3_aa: CASSPLTEGADQPQHF

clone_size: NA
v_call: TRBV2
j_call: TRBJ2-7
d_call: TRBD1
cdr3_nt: TGTGCCAGCAGGACAGGGGGCTACGAGCAGTACTTC
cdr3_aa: CASRTGGYEQYF

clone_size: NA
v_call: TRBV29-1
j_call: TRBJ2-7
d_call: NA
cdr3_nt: TGCAGCGTTGAAGATGGGCCCCTGGTCGAGCAGTACTTC
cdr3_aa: CSVEDGPLVEQYF

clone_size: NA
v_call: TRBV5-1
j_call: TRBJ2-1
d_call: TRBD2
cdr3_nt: TGCGCCAGCAGCTTGGAAACTAGCGGGAGAGGGGCTGAGCAGTTCTTC
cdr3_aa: CASSLETSGRGAEQFF

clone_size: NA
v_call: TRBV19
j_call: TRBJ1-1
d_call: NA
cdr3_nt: TGTGCCAGTTTTAGGAGCACTGAAGCTTTCTTT
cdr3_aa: CASFRSTEAFF

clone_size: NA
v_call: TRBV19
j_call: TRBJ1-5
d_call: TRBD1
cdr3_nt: TGTGCCAGTGGACAGGGGAATCAGCCCCAGCATTTT
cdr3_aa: CASGQGNQPQHF

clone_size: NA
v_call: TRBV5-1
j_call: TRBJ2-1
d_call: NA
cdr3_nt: TGCGCCAGCAGCTCACCAGGAGCTCCGGGATTCGTTAATGAGCAGTTCTTC
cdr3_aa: CASSSPGAPGFVNEQFF

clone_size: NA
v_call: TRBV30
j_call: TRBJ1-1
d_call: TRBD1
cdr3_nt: TGTGCCTGGAGGGAGGGACAGGGGGCGGCTGAAGCTTTCTTT
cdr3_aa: CAWREGQGAAEAFF

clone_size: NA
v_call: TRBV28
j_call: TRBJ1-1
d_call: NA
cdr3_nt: TGTGCCAGCAGTGCCCGGACAGCCCCGACCAGGGCTTTCTTT
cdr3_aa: CASSARTAPTRAFF

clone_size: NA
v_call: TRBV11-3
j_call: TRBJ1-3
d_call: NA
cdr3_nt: TGTGCCAGCAGCTTATTCCCCCGTTCTGGAAACACCATATATTTT
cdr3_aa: CASSLFPRSGNTIYF

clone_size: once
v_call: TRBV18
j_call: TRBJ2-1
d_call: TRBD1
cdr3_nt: TGTGCCAGCTCACCACCGTTGGGACAGGGCTACAATGAGCAGTTCTTC
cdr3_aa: CASSPPLGQGYNEQFF

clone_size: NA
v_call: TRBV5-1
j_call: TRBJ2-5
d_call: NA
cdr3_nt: TGCGCCAGCAGTCAGCAGGTGGGGGGCCAAGAGACCCAGTACTTC
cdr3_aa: CASSQQVGGQETQYF

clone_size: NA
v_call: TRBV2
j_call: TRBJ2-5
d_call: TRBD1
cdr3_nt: TGTGCCAGCAGACGGACAGGGGAAGAGACCCAGTACTTC
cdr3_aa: CASRRTGEETQYF

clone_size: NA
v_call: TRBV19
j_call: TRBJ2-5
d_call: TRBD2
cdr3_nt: TGTGCCAGTAGTATCTCTAGGGAGGGTCAAGAGACCCAGTACTTC
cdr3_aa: CASSISREGQETQYF

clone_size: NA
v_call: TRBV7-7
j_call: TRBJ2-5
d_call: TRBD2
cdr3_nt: TGTGCTAGCAGCTTAGCACTAGCGGGGGGCCAAGAGACCCAGTACTTC
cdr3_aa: CASSLALAGGQETQYF